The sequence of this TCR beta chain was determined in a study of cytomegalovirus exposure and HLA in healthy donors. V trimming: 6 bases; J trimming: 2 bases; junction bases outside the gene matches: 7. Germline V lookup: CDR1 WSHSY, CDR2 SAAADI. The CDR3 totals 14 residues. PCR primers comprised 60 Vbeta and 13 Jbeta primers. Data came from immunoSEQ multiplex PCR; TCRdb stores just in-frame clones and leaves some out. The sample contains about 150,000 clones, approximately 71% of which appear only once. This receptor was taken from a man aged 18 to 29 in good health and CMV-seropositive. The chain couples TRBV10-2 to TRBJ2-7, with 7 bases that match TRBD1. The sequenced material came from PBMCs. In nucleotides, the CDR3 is TGCGCCAGCAGAACAGGGGCCCCTCCCTACGAGCAGTACTTC. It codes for CASRTGAPPYEQYF.